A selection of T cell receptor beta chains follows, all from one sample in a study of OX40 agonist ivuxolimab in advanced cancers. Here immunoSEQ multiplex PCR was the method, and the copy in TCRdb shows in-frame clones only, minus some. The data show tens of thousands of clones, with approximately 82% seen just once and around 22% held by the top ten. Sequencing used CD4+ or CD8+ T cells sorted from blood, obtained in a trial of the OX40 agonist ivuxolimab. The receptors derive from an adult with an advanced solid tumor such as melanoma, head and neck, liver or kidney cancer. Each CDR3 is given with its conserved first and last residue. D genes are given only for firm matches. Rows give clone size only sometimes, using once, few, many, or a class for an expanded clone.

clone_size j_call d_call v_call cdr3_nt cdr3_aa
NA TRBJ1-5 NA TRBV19 TGTGCCAGTAGCCATCCGGTCCCAGACCAGCCCCAGCATTTT CASSHPVPDQPQHF
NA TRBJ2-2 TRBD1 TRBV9 TGTGCCAGCAATCCGACAGGGTCTAACGGGGAGCTGTTTTTT CASNPTGSNGELFF
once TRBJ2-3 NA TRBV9 TGTGCCAGCAGCGTAGCTTGGGGTCGAAGCACAGATACGCAGTATTTT CASSVAWGRSTDTQYF
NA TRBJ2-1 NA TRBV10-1 TGCGCCAGCAGTGAGTCGAGGGCTCGGCAGTTCTTC CASSESRARQFF
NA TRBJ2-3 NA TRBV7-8 TGTGCCAGCGGGGGGCGGACAGATACGCAGTATTTT CASGGRTDTQYF
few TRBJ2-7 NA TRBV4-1 TGTGCCAGCAGCCAAGTGGGGGCCGACGAGCAGTACTTC CASSQVGADEQYF
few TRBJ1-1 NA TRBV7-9 TGTGCCAGCAGAGACGCCGGGATAGAGGCTGAAGCTTTCTTT CASRDAGIEAEAFF
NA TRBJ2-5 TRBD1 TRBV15 TGTGCCACCAGTGACCGGGACAGGGGTCGAGAGACCCAGTACTTC CATSDRDRGRETQYF
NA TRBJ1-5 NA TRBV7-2 TGTGCCAGCACGCCTTATCAGGCCCAGCCCCAGCATTTT CASTPYQAQPQHF
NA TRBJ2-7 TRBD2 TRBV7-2 TGTGCCAGCCTCCCCGGGGGGGAAGTCTACGAGCAGTACTTC CASLPGGEVYEQYF
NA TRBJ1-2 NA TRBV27 TGTGCCAGCAGTTTGGGGGGATACAGCTATGGCTACACCTTC CASSLGGYSYGYTF
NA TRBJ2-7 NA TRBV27 TGTGCCACCTCCGGGACCACGACCTACGAGCAGTACTTC CATSGTTTYEQYF
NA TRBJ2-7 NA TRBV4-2 TGTGCCAGCAGCCTAGCGTCGGGGAGCGAGCAGTACTTC CASSLASGSEQYF
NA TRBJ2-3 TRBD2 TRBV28 TGTGCCAGCGCGCAGTGGACTAGTAGTGTGTATACGCAGTATTTT CASAQWTSSVYTQYF
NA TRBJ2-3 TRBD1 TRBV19 TGTGCCAGTAGTGTTACAGGGGGCGCGGATACGCAGTATTTT CASSVTGGADTQYF
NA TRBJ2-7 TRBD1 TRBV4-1 TGCGCCAGCAGCCAAGAAGGGCAGGGGGCGCCCGAGCAGTACTTC CASSQEGQGAPEQYF
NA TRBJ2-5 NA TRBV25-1 TGTGCCAGCAGCTTCGCGGGGCGTCGGAGCCAGTACTTC CASSFAGRRSQYF
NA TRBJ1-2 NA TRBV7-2 TGTGCCAGCAGCTTAGAGGGGAAGGATGGCTACACCTTC CASSLEGKDGYTF
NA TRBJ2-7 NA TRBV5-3 TGTGCCAGCAGCTCGGGGGAGAACGAGCAGTACTTC CASSSGENEQYF
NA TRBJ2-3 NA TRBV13 TGTGCCATCAGAGGCACAGATACGCAGTATTTT CAIRGTDTQYF
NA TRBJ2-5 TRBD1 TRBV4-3 TGCGCCAGCAGCCAAGGGACAGGGGAGACCCAGTACTTC CASSQGTGETQYF
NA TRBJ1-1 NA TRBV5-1 TGCGCCAGCAGCCAGCAGGAAGGGGACAACACTGAAGCTTTCTTT CASSQQEGDNTEAFF
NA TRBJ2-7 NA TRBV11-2 TGTGCCAGCAGCCAAAGGCTTGTAGGGGGGAACGAGCAGTACTTC CASSQRLVGGNEQYF
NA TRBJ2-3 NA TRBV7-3 TGTGCCAGCAGCTTTCCGGGGGAAATCACAGATACGCAGTATTTT CASSFPGEITDTQYF
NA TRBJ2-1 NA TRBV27 TGTGCCAGCAGTTTAGGAAACAATGAGCAGTTCTTC CASSLGNNEQFF
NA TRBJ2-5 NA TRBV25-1 TGTGCCAGCAGTGAACAGTGGGAGACCCAGTACTTC CASSEQWETQYF
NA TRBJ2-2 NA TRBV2 TGTGCCAGTTTAACAACCACACCCGGGGAGCTGTTTTTT CASLTTTPGELFF
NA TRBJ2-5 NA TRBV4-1 TGCGCCAGCAGCCAAGTGGGCGTACAAGAGACCCAGTACTTC CASSQVGVQETQYF
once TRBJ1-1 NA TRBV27 TGTGCCAGCAGTTCTTGGGACATGGGAGCTAAAGCTTTCTTT CASSSWDMGAKAFF